The clone carrying this TCR beta chain came up many times. Looked up from germline, CDR1 is DFQATT and CDR2 is SNEGSKA (reference sequence). The CDR3 totals 15 residues. Trimming at V came to 2 bases and at J to 0 bases, leaving 6 bases not matched to a gene. The data were obtained in a study of T-cell reconstitution after alpha-beta-depleted transplantation in children. Unique molecular identifiers were incorporated during preparation of the TCRbeta library. TCRdb called the PCR reads again in MiXCR, with one record for every CDR3 protein. Here the sample spans 600,000 to 700,000 distinct CDR3 sequences, approximately 16% being singletons.

This material consisted of PBMCs from the stem cell graft donor, taken from the stem cell graft. The V and J genes are TRBV20-1 and TRBJ1-1, with 7 bases lining up with TRBD1. The clonotype comes from a human donor who donated a stem cell graft to a child with acute myeloid leukemia. Here the CDR3 DNA reads TGCAGTGCTAGACGGGACAGCGGCATGAACACTGAAGCTTTCTTT. It yields the protein CSARRDSGMNTEAFF.